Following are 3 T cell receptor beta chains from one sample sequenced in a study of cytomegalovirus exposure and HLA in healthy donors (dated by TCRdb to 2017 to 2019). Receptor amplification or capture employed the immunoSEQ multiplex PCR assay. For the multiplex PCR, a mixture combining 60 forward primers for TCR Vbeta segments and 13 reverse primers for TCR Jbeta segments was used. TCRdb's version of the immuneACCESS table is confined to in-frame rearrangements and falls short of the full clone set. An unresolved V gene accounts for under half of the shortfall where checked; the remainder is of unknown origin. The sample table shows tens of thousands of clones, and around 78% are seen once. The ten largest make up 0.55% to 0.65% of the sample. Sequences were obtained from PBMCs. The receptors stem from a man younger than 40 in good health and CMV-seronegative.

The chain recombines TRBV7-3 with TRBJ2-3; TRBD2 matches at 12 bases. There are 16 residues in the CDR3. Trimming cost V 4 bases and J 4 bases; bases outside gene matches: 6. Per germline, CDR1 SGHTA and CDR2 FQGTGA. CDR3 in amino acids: CASSSGLAGRADTQYF. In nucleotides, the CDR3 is TGTGCCAGCAGCTCCGGACTAGCGGGGAGGGCAGATACGCAGTATTTT.

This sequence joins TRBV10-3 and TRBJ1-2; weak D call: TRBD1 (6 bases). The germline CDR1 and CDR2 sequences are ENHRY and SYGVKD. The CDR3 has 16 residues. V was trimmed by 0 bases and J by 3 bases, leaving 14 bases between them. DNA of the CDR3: TGTGCCATCAGTGAGTCGAAGTACAGGGACGACTATGGCTACACCTTC. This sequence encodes CAISESKYRDDYGYTF.

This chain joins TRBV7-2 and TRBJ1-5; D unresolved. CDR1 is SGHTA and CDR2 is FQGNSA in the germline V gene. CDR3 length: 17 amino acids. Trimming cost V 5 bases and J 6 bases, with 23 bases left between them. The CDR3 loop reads CASSPSDTQRNSQPQHF. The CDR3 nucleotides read TGTGCCAGCAGCCCCAGCGATACCCAGCGTAATAGTCAGCCCCAGCATTTT.